This T cell receptor beta chain derives from a study of shared clonotypes between healthy human individuals. Each unsorted PBMC replicate got 300 ng genomic DNA, around 30,000 genomes. Assay used: immunoSEQ multiplex PCR; TCRdb lists only in-frame clones, some missing. Here the sample spans under 600,000 clones, 60% to 80% being singletons. The V gene end was trimmed by 4 bases and the J gene end by 3 bases; junction bases not matched to a gene: 8. Germline V lookup: CDR1 MGHRA, CDR2 YSYEKL. The CDR3 has 15 amino acids. Study-wide findings and caveats: Deeper or shallower sequencing was expected to change how clonotypes are shared among donors.

On this clone itself: Its target is not known.

The clonotype comes from a woman between 35 and 50 years old in good health. Some clones in this sample may be carry-over from other donors' samples. The V and J genes are TRBV4-1 and TRBJ2-7; 8 positions match TRBD1. Sequences were obtained from PBMCs. The CDR3 sequence is CASSPTSTGGYEQYF. The CDR3 coding sequence is TGCGCCAGCAGCCCGACGAGTACAGGGGGCTACGAGCAGTACTTC.